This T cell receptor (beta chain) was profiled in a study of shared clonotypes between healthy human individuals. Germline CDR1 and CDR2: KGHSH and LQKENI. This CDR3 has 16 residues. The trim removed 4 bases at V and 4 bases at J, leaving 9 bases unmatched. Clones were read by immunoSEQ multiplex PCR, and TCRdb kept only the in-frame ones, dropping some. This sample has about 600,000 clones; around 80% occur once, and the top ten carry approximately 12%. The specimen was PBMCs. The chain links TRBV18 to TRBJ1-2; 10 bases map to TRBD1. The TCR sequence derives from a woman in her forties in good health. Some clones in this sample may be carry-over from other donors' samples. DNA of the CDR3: TGTGCCAGCTCACTAACCGGGACAGGGGTTGCCTATGGCTACACCTTC. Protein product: CASSLTGTGVAYGYTF.